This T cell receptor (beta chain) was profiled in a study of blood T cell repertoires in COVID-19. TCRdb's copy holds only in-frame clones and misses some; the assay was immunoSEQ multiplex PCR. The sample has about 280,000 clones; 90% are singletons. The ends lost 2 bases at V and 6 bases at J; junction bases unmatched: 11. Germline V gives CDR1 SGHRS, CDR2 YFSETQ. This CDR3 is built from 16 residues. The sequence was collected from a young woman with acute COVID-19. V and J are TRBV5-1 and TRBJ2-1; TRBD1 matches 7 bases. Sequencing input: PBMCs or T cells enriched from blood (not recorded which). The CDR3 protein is CASSFTDRVYVNEQFF. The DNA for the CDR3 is TGCGCCAGCAGCTTCACTGACAGGGTGTACGTCAATGAGCAGTTCTTC.